This TCR beta chain was sequenced during a study of shared clonotypes between healthy human individuals. Naive CD8 cells lacked CD45RO and underwent positive selection for CCR7, leaving out terminally differentiated effector memory CD45RA+ cells. CDR1 is MGHRA, CDR2 YSYEKL, per germline. V was trimmed by 1 base and J by 4 bases, leaving 5 bases between them. The length of the CDR3 is 13 residues. Original methodology: Filtering differed for immunoSEQ, which gave only junction sequences without quality scores. The assay was immunoSEQ multiplex PCR, and TCRdb's table has in-frame clones only and misses some. That table supplies the V and J calls and clone size; D and trimming were determined from the DNA. Altogether hundreds of thousands of clones are present, about 96% being singletons, with the ten largest covering less than 0.25%.

This chain joins TRBV4-1 and TRBJ2-1; D is unclear. Sequencing was performed on naive CD8+ T cells sorted from blood. The sequence came from a man aged 25-40 years in good health. CDR3 amino acids: CASSQVFYNEQFF. The CDR3 DNA reads TGCGCCAGCAGCCAAGTTTTTTACAATGAGCAGTTCTTC.